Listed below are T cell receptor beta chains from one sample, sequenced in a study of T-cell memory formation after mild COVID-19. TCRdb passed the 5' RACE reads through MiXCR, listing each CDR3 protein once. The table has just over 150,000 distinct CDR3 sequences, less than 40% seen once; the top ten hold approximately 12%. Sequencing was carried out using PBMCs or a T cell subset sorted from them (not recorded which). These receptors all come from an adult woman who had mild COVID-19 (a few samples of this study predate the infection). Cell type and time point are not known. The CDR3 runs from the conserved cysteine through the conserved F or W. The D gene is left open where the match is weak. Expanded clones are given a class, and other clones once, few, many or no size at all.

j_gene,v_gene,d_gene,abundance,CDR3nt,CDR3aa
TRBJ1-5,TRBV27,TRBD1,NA,TGTGCCAGCAGTTTACAGGGGGTGCAGCCCCAGCATTTT,CASSLQGVQPQHF
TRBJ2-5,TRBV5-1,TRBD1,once,TGCGCCAGCAGCTCCTTGGGGACAGGGGAAGAGACCCAGTACTTC,CASSSLGTGEETQYF
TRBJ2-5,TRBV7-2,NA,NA,TGTGCCAGCAGCTCACAGGGAATGCGGCCAGAGACCCAGTACTTC,CASSSQGMRPETQYF
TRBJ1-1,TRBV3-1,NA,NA,TGTGCCAGCAGCCAAGATAGTCAGATCACTGAAGCTTTCTTT,CASSQDSQITEAFF
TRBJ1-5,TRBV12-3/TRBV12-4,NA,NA,TGTGCCAGCAGCCCGGGGGGACTTGGGAATCAGCCCCAGCATTTT,CASSPGGLGNQPQHF
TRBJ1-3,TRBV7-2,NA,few,TGTGCCAGCAGCTTAAATCCTGGAAACACCATATATTTT,CASSLNPGNTIYF
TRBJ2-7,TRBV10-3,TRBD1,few,TGTGCCATCAGAGGGACAGGGGCGTCCTACGAGCAGTACTTC,CAIRGTGASYEQYF
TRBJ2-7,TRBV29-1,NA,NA,TGCAGCGTTGCGTCGGAGAGCTCCTACGAGCAGTACTTC,CSVASESSYEQYF
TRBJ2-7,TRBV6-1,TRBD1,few,TGTGCCAGCAGTGAAGCGGACAGGGGGTACGAGCAGTACTTC,CASSEADRGYEQYF
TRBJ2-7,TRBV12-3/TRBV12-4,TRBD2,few,TGTGCCAGCAGTTCCCGGACTAGCGGGGGGAAAGGATTACTCTACGAGCAGTACTTC,CASSSRTSGGKGLLYEQYF
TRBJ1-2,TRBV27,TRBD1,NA,TGTGCCAGCAGTTCGGGACAGGGTTCTAACTATGGCTACACCTTC,CASSSGQGSNYGYTF
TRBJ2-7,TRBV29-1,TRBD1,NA,TGCAGCGTTGACCTCAGGGGGCGCACCTACGAGCAGTACTTC,CSVDLRGRTYEQYF
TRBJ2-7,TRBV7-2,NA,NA,TGTGCCAGCAGCCCGCGGGCCTATCCCTACGAGCAGTACTTC,CASSPRAYPYEQYF
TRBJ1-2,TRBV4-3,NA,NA,TGCGCCAGCAGCCAAGAGGTTTCCCGTTCTAACTATGGCTACACCTTC,CASSQEVSRSNYGYTF
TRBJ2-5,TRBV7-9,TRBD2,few,TGTGCCAGCAGTTGGACTAGCGGGGGCCTCCAAGAGACCCAGTACTTC,CASSWTSGGLQETQYF